This entry lists 7 T cell receptor beta chains sequenced from one sample in a study of shared clonotypes between healthy human individuals. The assay was immunoSEQ multiplex PCR, and TCRdb's table has in-frame clones only and misses some. The top ten clones hold approximately 1.3% of a sample with about 1 million clones, approximately 76% of them seen once. Sequencing was carried out using memory CD4+ T cells sorted from blood. Subset: CD45RA-negative fraction. Every receptor here comes from a man between 18 and 35 years old in good health.

The chain links TRBV4-1 to TRBJ2-7; no definite D call. V was trimmed by 4 bases and J by 2 bases, leaving 15 bases between them. This CDR3 contains 15 residues. Germline CDR1 reads MGHRA; CDR2 reads YSYEKL. CDR3: CASSRIHGTPYEQYF. CDR3 DNA sequence: TGCGCCAGCAGCCGCATACACGGCACTCCCTACGAGCAGTACTTC.

This clone appeared a few times. The rearrangement joins TRBV27 to TRBJ1-4; 7 bases fit TRBD1. Germline-derived CDR1 and CDR2 are MNHEY and SMNVEV (reference sequence). There are 14 residues in the CDR3. Trimming cost V 4 bases and J 3 bases; bases outside gene matches: 2. The CDR3 DNA reads TGTGCCAGCAGTTACGGACAGGCTAATGAAAAACTGTTTTTT. It yields the protein CASSYGQANEKLFF.

The V call is TRBV7-9, the J call TRBJ2-5; D may be TRBD1 or TRBD2 (5 bases each). The CDR3 consists of 14 residues. Germline V gene sequence: CDR1 SEHNR, CDR2 FQNEAQ (reference sequence). Trimming left V 8 bases short and J 4 bases short, with 17 bases between. CDR3 sequence (DNA): TGTGCCAGCTCCTTTGGGGGTAACGGAGAGACCCAGTACTTC. Protein sequence: CASSFGGNGETQYF.

The chain recombines TRBV4-3 with TRBJ2-7; D is uncertain. Germline loops: CDR1 LGHNA, CDR2 YSLEER. The V and J ends lost 0 bases and 4 bases respectively, with 13 bases between them. This CDR3 region has 15 residues. CDR3 protein: CASSQDRSSYYEQYF. DNA for the CDR3: TGCGCCAGCAGCCAAGATCGGAGTAGCTATTACGAGCAGTACTTC.

The genes are TRBV11-2 and TRBJ1-1; a weak D match, TRBD1 (6 bases). Germline V gene sequence: CDR1 SGHAT, CDR2 FQNNGV. The CDR3 contains 15 residues. V was clipped by 3 bases and J by 0 bases, with 11 bases between them. For the CDR3, the DNA is TGTGCCAGCAGCTTGGACAGCGCGCTGAACACTGAAGCTTTCTTT. Protein product: CASSLDSALNTEAFF.

V is TRBV19 and J is TRBJ1-2; 7 bases agree with TRBD1. Germline-derived CDR1 and CDR2 are LNHDA and SQIVND (reference sequence). With V trimmed by 2 bases and J by 8 bases, 20 bases remained unmatched. CDR3 size: 18 residues. The CDR3 is CASSISRGTAPAPDGYTF. The CDR3 DNA follows: TGTGCCAGTAGTATAAGTAGGGGGACAGCGCCTGCACCAGACGGCTACACCTTC.

This clone was recorded only once. The J gene is TRBJ2-1, the V gene TRBV7-8, with a tentative D call TRBD2 (6 bases). CDR1 and CDR2 from the germline V gene are SGHVS and FQNEAQ. The CDR3 spans 18 residues. Deletions cut 2 bases from V and 0 bases from J, with 17 bases between. The DNA for the CDR3 is TGTGCCAGCAGCTTACTCTCTCCGCGGGATAGCTCCTACAATGAGCAGTTCTTC. Amino acids: CASSLLSPRDSSYNEQFF. The entire variable domain, with the rest obtained from reference TRBV7-8 and TRBJ2-1, is as follows: GAGVSQSPRYKVAKRGQDVALRCDPISGHVSLFWYQQALGQGPEFLTYFQNEAQLDKSGLPSDRFFAERPEGSVSTLKIQRTQQEDSAVYLCASSLLSPRDSSYNEQFFGPGTRLTVL.